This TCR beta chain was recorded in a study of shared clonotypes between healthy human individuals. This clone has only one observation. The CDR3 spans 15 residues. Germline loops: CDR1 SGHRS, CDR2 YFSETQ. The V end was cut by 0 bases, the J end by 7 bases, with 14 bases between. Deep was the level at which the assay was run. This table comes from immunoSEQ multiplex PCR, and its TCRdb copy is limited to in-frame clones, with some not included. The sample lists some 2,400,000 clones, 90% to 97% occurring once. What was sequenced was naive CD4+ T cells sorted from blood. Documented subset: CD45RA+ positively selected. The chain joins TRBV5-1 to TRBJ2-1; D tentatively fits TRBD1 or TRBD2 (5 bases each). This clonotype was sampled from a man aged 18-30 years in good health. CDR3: CASSLGGTALNEQFF. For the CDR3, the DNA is TGCGCCAGCAGCTTGGGTGGGACGGCCCTAAATGAGCAGTTCTTC.